This TCR beta chain was recorded in a study of blood T cell repertoires in COVID-19 (dated by TCRdb to the early 2020s). A note on the overall study: Samples covering the acute and convalescent phases of COVID-19 were provided by collaborators in the United States, Italy and Spain. The prospective study material was composed of cDNA or gDNA derived from T cells, B-cell-depleted T cells, or PBMCs. The repertoires were released in a freely available public database intended as a resource for research on the immune response to SARS-CoV-2. Subjects who had been exposed to COVID-19, were actively infected with it, or had recovered from it provided the deeply sampled blood TCRbeta repertoires that made up the dataset. Nearly every sample came with metadata listing a de-identified subject ID, COVID-19 status, age in years and sex. Samples came from the ongoing ImmuneRACE study (first 160 participants) plus 1,254 subjects from 6 global collaborators. Where available, HLA class I and class II types were obtained from metadata supplied by the sample provider rather than from assay-based typing.

Results and caveats for the whole study, not just this receptor: The amount of clinical and demographic metadata varied by source and participant and was provided uncurated.

The CDR3 starts with the cysteine, ends with the phenylalanine, and has 17 residues. Only the CDR3 portion is preserved as DNA: 51 bases, with reading frame beginning at the first base. According to the germline V gene, CDR1 reads SNHLY and CDR2 reads FYNNEI. Relative to germline, V is 6 bases shorter and J is 7 bases shorter, with 22 bases between their ends. About this clone itself: Its antigen specificity is not known. Qualities for individual bases were not recorded, and no much larger clone is one base off.

Collaborating institutions collected whole blood in K2EDTA tubes following their own protocols. For TCRbeta analysis, collaborators shipped samples in one of three forms: frozen whole blood, isolated PBMCs, or DNA extracted from either of those sample types. TCRbeta CDR3 regions were amplified from genomic DNA using the immunoSEQ Assay, a bias-controlled multiplex PCR. On the study's bioinformatics: The number of nucleated cells in each sample was estimated by amplification of reference gene primers within the assay. To quantify the absolute abundance of each unique TCRbeta CDR3 rearrangement, sequence reads were collapsed and filtered. Productive Simpson clonality was computed per sample as the square root of Simpson's diversity index over productive rearrangements. In its TCRdb copy, this immuneACCESS table keeps in-frame sequences only and misses some clones. Where compared with another copy, unresolved V genes explain less than half of these, and the others have no known cause. V, J and clone size were drawn from that table, and D and trimming were deduced from the DNA. The sample data list 70,000 to 75,000 clones, and 65% to 85% of these were observed just once. The top ten hold nearly 5% of the sample.

The sample comprised peripheral blood. The sequence links TRBV2 to TRBJ1-6; a tentative D call is TRBD1 (5 bases match). The receptor was isolated from a woman over 75 with active or convalescent COVID-19. The sequenced DNA is TGTGCCAGCAGCGCGGGACCCCAACTACGGGAGAATTCACCCCTCCACTTT. Translated, this gives CASSAGPQLRENSPLHF.